This passage covers 5 T cell receptor beta chains from one sample sequenced in a study of T cell changes during pregnancy in multiple sclerosis. TCRdb keeps only in-frame clones here, not all; method: immunoSEQ multiplex PCR. Seen here are tens of thousands of clones, roughly nine tenths observed once, and the top ten hold roughly 2%. The specimen was peripheral blood, collected in the first trimester of pregnancy. These receptors were taken from a female donor in good health, enrolled as a control in a pregnancy study.

The chain couples TRBV28 to TRBJ2-7, with D possibly being TRBD2 (6 bases). The CDR3 extends over 14 amino acids. Germline V gives CDR1 MDHEN, CDR2 SYDVKM. V was pared by 7 bases and J by 7 bases, with 20 bases between. The CDR3 region has the DNA TGTGCCAGCACCTCGGGGAGGTGGATACGGGAGCAGTACTTC. Protein product: CASTSGRWIREQYF.

The chain recombines TRBV5-5 with TRBJ1-2; D not certain. The germline gives CDR1 SGHKS, CDR2 YYEKEE (reference sequence). The length of the CDR3 is 16 residues. V lost 1 base and J 7 bases, leaving 20 bases between the germline ends. The CDR3 bases are TGTGCCAGCAGCTTGAGGGCGTCGGGGTTATTGGGTGGCTACACCTTC. Its translation: CASSLRASGLLGGYTF. Using reference TRBV5-5 and TRBJ1-2 for the parts outside the CDR3, the full variable domain is DAGVTQSPTHLIKTRGQQVTLRCSPISGHKSVSWYQQVLGQGPQFIFQYYEKEERGRGNFPDRFSARQFPNYSSELNVNALLLGDSALYLCASSLRASGLLGGYTFGSGTRLTVV.

This chain links TRBV7-9 with TRBJ2-5, with 14 bases that match TRBD2. Germline V gene sequence: CDR1 SEHNR, CDR2 FQNEAQ (reference sequence). This CDR3 region has 17 residues. Trimming removed 1 base from V and 4 bases from J; junction bases left unmatched: 5. As DNA, the CDR3 is TGTGCCAGCAGCTTAGTTAGCGGACTAGCGGGAGGAGAGACCCAGTACTTC. Translating gives CASSLVSGLAGGETQYF.

As DNA, the CDR3 is TGCGCCAGCAGCCAAGAGGATCCCAGAATGAGAGGAGAGACCCAGTACTTC. Amino acids: CASSQEDPRMRGETQYF. The chain combines TRBV4-1 with TRBJ2-5; D unclear. The V gene's germline CDR1 is MGHRA and CDR2 YSYEKL. The CDR3 length is 17 residues. V was pared by 0 bases and J by 4 bases, with 18 bases between.

The CDR3 sequence: CASSWGPGDRYGNTIYF. DNA for the CDR3: TGCGCCAGCAGCTGGGGGCCAGGGGACCGATATGGAAACACCATATATTTT. V usage is TRBV5-1 and J usage is TRBJ1-3, with D possibly being TRBD1 (6 bases). From germline, CDR1 is SGHRS and CDR2 YFSETQ. This CDR3 has 17 amino acids. The germline V and J ends were trimmed by 3 bases and 3 bases, with 19 bases remaining between them.